Many counts were recorded for the clone carrying this TCR beta chain. This entry comes from a study of T cell repertoires in cytomegalovirus infection. The wider study: Indicated by public TCR beta signatures were CMV infection and matching HLA type.

V lost 10 bases, J lost 0 bases, and 21 bases lay in between. Germline CDR1 reads SGHTA; CDR2 reads FQGNSA. The CDR3 consists of 16 residues. TCRdb re-called the reads through MiXCR, storing one row per CDR3 protein. The data hold fewer than 700,000 distinct CDR3 sequences, with approximately 24% observed a single time. The chain has TRBV7-2 and TRBJ1-1, with a weak D call TRBD1 (6 bases). What was sequenced was CD8+ T cells from PBMCs. This receptor was identified in a human donor in good health (CMV status not recorded). Some clones in this sample may be carry-over from other donors' samples. CDR3 DNA: TGTGCCATCTTATCCCCAGGTGGGGGCATGAACACTGAAGCTTTCTTT. Its translation is CAILSPGGGMNTEAFF.